The 6 T cell receptor beta chains below were found in one sample sequenced in a study of blood T cell repertoires in COVID-19. TCRdb's table, derived via immunoSEQ multiplex PCR, lists solely in-frame clones and lacks some. Altogether around 94,000 clones are present, approximately 86% being singletons, with the ten largest covering 2.5% to 3.5%. Source material: peripheral blood. The origin of the receptors is a man aged 50-59 years with active or convalescent COVID-19.

The rearrangement uses TRBV19 and TRBJ1-1, with a tentative D call TRBD1 (5 bases). The CDR3 totals 15 residues. Germline V gene lookup returns CDR1 LNHDA and CDR2 SQIVND (reference sequence). The V gene lost 5 bases and the J gene lost 0 bases, with 13 bases spanning the gap. The CDR3 nucleotides are TGTGCCAGTAGTCCGGAGGGGAGGTTGAACACTGAAGCTTTCTTT. Translating gives CASSPEGRLNTEAFF.

DNA of the CDR3: TGTGCCAGCAGCTGGACAGGCGGTAGGATCCAAGAGACCCAGTACTTC. Amino acids: CASSWTGGRIQETQYF. This sequence joins TRBV6-2 or TRBV6-3 and TRBJ2-5; 7 bases match TRBD1. V trimming: 6 bases; J trimming: 1 base; junction bases outside the gene matches: 11. Germline V gives CDR1 MNHEY, CDR2 SVGEGT. The CDR3 sequence is 16 residues long.

The gene calls are TRBV11-2 and TRBJ2-3; 8 bases align to TRBD2. Per the germline V gene, CDR1 is SGHAT and CDR2 is FQNNGV. There are 15 residues in the CDR3. J gave up 2 bases and V 5 bases, and 6 bases lay outside the gene matches. The CDR3 here is CASSPGGGFTDTQYF. CDR3 DNA sequence: TGTGCCAGCAGCCCCGGCGGGGGGTTCACAGATACGCAGTATTTT.

This sequence joins TRBV19 and TRBJ1-5; TRBD1 agrees at 7 bases. V shed 2 bases, J shed 6 bases, and the junction held 7 bases outside the gene matches. Germline loops: CDR1 LNHDA, CDR2 SQIVND (reference sequence). The CDR3 has 15 amino acids. In nucleotides, the CDR3 is TGTGCCAGTAGTATAATCTCAGCAGGGGGTCAGCCCCAGCATTTT. Protein: CASSIISAGGQPQHF.

In its sample, this clone was seen a few times. The CDR3 region has the DNA TGTGCCAGGACAGTTACCAATCAGCCCCAGCATTTT. It yields the protein CARTVTNQPQHF. The chain combines TRBV6-5 with TRBJ1-5; TRBD1 might be the D (5 bases). The CDR3 sequence is 12 residues long. Germline lookup yields CDR1 MNHEY and CDR2 SVGAGI. V lost 9 bases and J 3 bases, leaving 9 bases between the germline ends.

The V call is TRBV28, the J call TRBJ1-5, with TRBD1 matching 7 bases. The length of the CDR3 is 15 residues. Germline trimming cut 5 bases from V and 4 bases from J; bases unmatched to any gene: 8. The germline CDR1 and CDR2 sequences are MDHEN and SYDVKM. CDR3 DNA sequence: TGTGCCAGCAGTGCTTCAGGGGGATGGAATCAGCCCCAGCATTTT. Translating gives CASSASGGWNQPQHF. Full variable domain (outside the CDR3, taken from reference TRBV28 and TRBJ1-5): DVKVTQSSRYLVKRTGEKVFLECVQDMDHENMFWYRQDPGLGLRLIYFSYDVKMKEKGDIPEGYSVSREKKERFSLILESASTNQTSMYLCASSASGGWNQPQHFGDGTRLSIL.